One T cell receptor beta chain is described in this entry. The specificity of this receptor is unknown. No qualities accompany the bases; no much larger clone lies one base away. The source of the sample is a study of shared clonotypes between healthy human individuals (dated by TCRdb to the early 2020s). Regarding the research as a whole: A couple of women and three men aged 18 to 49 years were included in the cohort. For each donor, three plates each were used for CD4 naive and CD4 memory, two plates were used for CD8 naive, and one plate was used for CD8 memory. Blood TCR repertoires of about 5 healthy adults were deeply sequenced to estimate repertoire size and the extent of clonotype sharing between individuals. Libraries were prepared and TCR repertoires were sequenced by different laboratories using diverse techniques, in order to increase sequencing depth and limit assay-specific biases. Per donor, leukapheresis produced somewhere between about 0.94 and 9 billion PBMCs. General conclusions and limits of the study: Compared with non-shared clonotypes, the clonotypes found in all four sorted-subset donors had higher generation probabilities. Sampling was limited to blood, and TCR repertoires in tissue likely differ from TCR repertoires in blood. Even with the large sequencing depth, rarefaction of the sorted-subset datasets indicated that sequencing was incomplete. The small number of donors limited the genetic and exposure-history diversity represented. Pairwise subsampling led to the expectation that sequencing depth would affect the degree of clonotype sharing among donors. Larger estimated clonotype richness was generally found for naive subsets than for memory subsets. When a handful of donors were compared, the shared fraction of clonotypes was roughly 5% for naive CD4, more than 3% for naive CD8, 2.3% for memory CD4, and 0.35% to 0.4% for memory CD8.

Healthy HIV-negative adults with no recently reported acute infections or vaccinations were included as donors. Every donor was a Caucasian adult residing in Nashville, Tennessee, USA. CD4+ T cells were enriched by magnetic negative selection, after which naive cells were positively selected on CD45RA and the negative fraction was taken as the memory subset. Blood was obtained by leukapheresis, after which PBMCs were separated by Ficoll-Histopaque density gradient centrifugation and cryopreserved in liquid nitrogen vapor phase. Analytical flow cytometry was used to check the purity and quantity of every magnetically sorted T cell population. Genomic DNA was isolated from every sorted fraction and measured by UV absorbance on a Nanodrop 2000c. Using the deep immunoSEQ assay, multiplex PCR amplified TCR CDR3 regions from genomic DNA. Extracted genomic DNA from each cell subset was distributed evenly across all wells of several immunoSEQ 96-well plates, and each plate was treated as a replicate. Each replicate PCR for sorted subsets received around 200 ng genomic DNA, equal to tens of thousands of T cell genomes. The purified libraries were quantified using a Qubit 3.0 fluorometer, sized with a Bioanalyzer 2100, and then quantified again using the KAPA Library Quantification kit. Every immunoSEQ 96-well plate was sequenced on a separate single-read 150-cycle Illumina NextSeq 550 flow cell. Turning to the authors' computational methods: The immunoSEQ output contained only junctional sequences without quality scores, so filtering could not match that applied to full-length reads. To assign V/J genes and CDR3, sequences were annotated using PyIR, a Python wrapper for IgBLAST v1.9, with IMGT germline references. Any read was removed if the V/J assignment was weak (E-value above 1e-6), the CDR3 was missing, or the read contained stop codons, out-of-frame junctions, or ambiguous translated residues. V3J clonotypes were defined as sequences sharing an identical inferred V gene, J gene, and CDR3 amino acid sequence. Percentage overlap between repertoires was calculated by dividing the number of shared unique clonotypes by the size of the smaller repertoire. Three approaches were used to assess repertoire richness: RTK rarefaction, the Chao1 estimator, and Recon v2.1 estimates of unobserved clonotypes. Generation probabilities were computed with OLGA for all TCRbeta clonotypes obtained by the gDNA method from a handful of donors. TCRdb stores this immuneACCESS table with in-frame sequences only. Part of the clones is absent; in the studies checked, under half of the shortfall reflects unresolved V genes, and no reason is known for the rest. V and J calls and clone size are as listed in that table; D and trimming were resolved from the DNA. This sample comprises around 1.6 million clones, under 99% of them detected only once. The ten largest make up about 0.45% of the sample.

V loses 5 bases of germline sequence and J loses 6 bases, and the interval between the two ends is 6 bases. The CDR3 runs 11 residues from the cysteine to the phenylalanine. Only the CDR3 DNA is retained, 33 bases long and in frame from the first base. From the germline V gene, CDR1 is MDHEN and CDR2 is SYDVKM. The chain couples TRBV28 to TRBJ2-3; too little of a D gene remains to name it. This sequence originates from a young man in good health. The specimen sequenced was naive CD4+ T cells sorted from blood. The sample's cell subset or site, from its label and the paper: CD45RA+ positively selected. DNA sequence: TGTGCCAGCAGTACCCTGGATACGCAGTATTTT. This encodes CASSTLDTQYF.